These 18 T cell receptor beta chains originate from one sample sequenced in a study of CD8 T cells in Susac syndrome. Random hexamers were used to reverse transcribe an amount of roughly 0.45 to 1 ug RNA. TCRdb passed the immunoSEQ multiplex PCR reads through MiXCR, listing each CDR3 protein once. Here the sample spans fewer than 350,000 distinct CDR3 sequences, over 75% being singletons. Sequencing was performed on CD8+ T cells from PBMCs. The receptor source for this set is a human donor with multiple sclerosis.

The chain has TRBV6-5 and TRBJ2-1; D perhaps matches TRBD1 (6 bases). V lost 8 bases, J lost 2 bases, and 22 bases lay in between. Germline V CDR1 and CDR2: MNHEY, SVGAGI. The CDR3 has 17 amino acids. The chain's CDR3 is CASGYPEGVRTYNEQFF. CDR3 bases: TGTGCCAGCGGCTACCCAGAGGGGGTAAGGACCTACAATGAGCAGTTCTTC.

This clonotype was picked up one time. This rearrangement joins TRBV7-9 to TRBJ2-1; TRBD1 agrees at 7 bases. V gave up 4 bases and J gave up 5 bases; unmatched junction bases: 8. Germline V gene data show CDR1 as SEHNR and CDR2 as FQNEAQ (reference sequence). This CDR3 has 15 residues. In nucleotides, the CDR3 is TGTGCCAGCAGCTCTAGGGACAGATGGGACAATGAGCAGTTCTTC. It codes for CASSSRDRWDNEQFF.

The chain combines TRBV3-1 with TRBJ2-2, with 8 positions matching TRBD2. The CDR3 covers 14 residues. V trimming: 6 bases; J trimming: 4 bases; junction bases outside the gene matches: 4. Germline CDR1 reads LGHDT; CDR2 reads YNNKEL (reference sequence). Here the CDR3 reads CASRAGVRTGELFF. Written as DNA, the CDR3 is TGTGCCAGCAGAGCGGGAGTCCGCACCGGGGAGCTGTTTTTT.

CDR3 sequence (DNA): TGCGCCAGCAGCCAAGATCCAGTTGAAAACTATGGCTACACCTTC. Its translation is CASSQDPVENYGYTF. The chain employs TRBV4-1 and TRBJ1-2; D is uncertain. V lost 0 bases, J lost 2 bases, and 10 bases lay in between. CDR3 length: 15 amino acids. CDR1 MGHRA and CDR2 YSYEKL come from the germline V gene.

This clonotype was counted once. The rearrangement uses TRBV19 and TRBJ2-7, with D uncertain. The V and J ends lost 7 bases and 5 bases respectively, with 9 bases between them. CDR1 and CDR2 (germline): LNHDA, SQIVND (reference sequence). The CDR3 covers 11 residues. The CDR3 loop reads CASTESDEQYF. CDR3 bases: TGTGCCAGTACAGAGTCCGACGAGCAGTACTTC.

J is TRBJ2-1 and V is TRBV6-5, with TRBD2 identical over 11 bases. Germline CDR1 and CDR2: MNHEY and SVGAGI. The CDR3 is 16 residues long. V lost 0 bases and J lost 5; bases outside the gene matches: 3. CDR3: CASSYSASGRNNEQFF. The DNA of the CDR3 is TGTGCCAGCAGTTACTCGGCTAGCGGGAGGAACAATGAGCAGTTCTTC.

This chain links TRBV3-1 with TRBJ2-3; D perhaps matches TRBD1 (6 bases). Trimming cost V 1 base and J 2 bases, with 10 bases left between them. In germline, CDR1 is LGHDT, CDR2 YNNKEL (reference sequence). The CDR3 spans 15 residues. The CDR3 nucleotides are TGTGCCAGCAGCCAAGTTGGGGGCTACACAGATACGCAGTATTTT. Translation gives CASSQVGGYTDTQYF.

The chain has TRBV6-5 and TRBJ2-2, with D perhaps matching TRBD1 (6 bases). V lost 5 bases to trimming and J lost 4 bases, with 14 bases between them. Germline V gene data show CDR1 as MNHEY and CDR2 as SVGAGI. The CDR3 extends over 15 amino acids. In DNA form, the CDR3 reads TGTGCCAGCAGTAGCAAGGACAGCCCCACCGGGGAGCTGTTTTTT. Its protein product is CASSSKDSPTGELFF.

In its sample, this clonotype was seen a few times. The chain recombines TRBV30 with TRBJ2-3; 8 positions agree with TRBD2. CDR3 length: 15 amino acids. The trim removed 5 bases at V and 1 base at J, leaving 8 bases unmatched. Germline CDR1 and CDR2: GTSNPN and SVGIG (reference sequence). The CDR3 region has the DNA TGTGCCTGGCAGGCGGGAGGACATGGCACAGATACGCAGTATTTT. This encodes CAWQAGGHGTDTQYF.

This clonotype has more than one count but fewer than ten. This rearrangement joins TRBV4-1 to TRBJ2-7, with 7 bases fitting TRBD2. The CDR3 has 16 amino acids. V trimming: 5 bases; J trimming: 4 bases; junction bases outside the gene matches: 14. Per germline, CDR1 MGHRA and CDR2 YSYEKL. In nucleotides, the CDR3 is TGCGCCAGCAGCTCTGGACCCGGCGGGAGTTTTTACGAGCAGTACTTC. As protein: CASSSGPGGSFYEQYF.

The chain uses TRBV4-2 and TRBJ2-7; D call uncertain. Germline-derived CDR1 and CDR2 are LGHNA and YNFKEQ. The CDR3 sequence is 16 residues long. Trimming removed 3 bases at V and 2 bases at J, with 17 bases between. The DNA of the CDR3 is TGTGCCAGCAGCCAGGCCCCCTTGGACCCGGCCTACGAGCAGTACTTC. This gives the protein CASSQAPLDPAYEQYF.

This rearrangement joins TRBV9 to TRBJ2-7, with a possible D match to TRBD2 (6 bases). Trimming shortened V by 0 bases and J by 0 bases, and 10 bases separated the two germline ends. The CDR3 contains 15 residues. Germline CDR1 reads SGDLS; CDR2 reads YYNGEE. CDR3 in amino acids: CASSVDGTSSYEQYF. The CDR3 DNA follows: TGTGCCAGCAGCGTAGACGGGACTTCCTCCTACGAGCAGTACTTC.

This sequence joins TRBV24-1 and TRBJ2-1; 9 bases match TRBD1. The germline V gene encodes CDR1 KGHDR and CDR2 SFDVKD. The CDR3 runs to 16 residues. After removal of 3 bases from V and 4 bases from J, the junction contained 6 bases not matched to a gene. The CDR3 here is CATSDTDRGNYNEQFF. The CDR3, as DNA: TGTGCCACCAGTGATACGGACAGGGGAAATTACAATGAGCAGTTCTTC.

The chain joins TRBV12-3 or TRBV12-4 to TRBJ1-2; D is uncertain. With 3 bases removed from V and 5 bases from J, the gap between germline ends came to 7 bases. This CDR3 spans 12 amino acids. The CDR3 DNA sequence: TGTGCCAGCAGTTTGGGTCTTTATGGCTACACCTTC. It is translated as CASSLGLYGYTF.

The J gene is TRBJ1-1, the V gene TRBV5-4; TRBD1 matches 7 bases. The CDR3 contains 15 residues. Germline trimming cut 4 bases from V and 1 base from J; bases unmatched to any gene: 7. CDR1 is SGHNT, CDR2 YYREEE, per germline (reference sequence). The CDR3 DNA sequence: TGTGCCAGCAGCACCTGGACAGGAGAGAACACTGAAGCTTTCTTT. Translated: CASSTWTGENTEAFF.

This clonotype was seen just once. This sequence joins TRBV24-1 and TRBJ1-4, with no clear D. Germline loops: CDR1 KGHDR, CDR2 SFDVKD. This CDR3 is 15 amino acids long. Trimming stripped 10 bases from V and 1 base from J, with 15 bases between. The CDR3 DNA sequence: TGTGCCACAGGTACACTGCTGGGAACTAATGAAAAACTGTTTTTT. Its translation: CATGTLLGTNEKLFF.

The CDR3 spells CSGQGDEQFF. Here the CDR3 DNA reads TGCAGCGGGCAGGGGGATGAGCAGTTCTTC. The chain recombines TRBV29-1 with TRBJ2-1, with 7 bases aligning to TRBD1. V was clipped by 7 bases and J by 8 bases; unmatched bases: 2. CDR3 length: 10 residues. The V gene's germline CDR1 is SQVTM and CDR2 ANQGSEA.

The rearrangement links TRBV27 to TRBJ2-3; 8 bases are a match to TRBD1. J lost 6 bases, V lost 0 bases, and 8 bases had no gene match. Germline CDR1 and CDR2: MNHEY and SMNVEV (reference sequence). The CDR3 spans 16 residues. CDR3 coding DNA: TGTGCCAGCAGTTTATCCGGTAACAGGGGGTTGGATACGCAGTATTTT. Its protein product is CASSLSGNRGLDTQYF.